The 20 T cell receptor beta chains in this list originate from one sample, sequenced in a study of blood T cell repertoires in COVID-19. Generated by immunoSEQ multiplex PCR, the TCRdb table keeps only in-frame clones and is missing some. This table holds about 170,000 clones, around 87% found once. Sequencing was carried out using peripheral blood. All receptors derive from a woman over 75 with COVID-19, enrolled during active disease.

V is TRBV25-1 and J is TRBJ1-2; no definite D call. The CDR3 runs to 14 residues. Deletions cut 6 bases from V and 4 bases from J, with 15 bases between. Germline V gives CDR1 MGHDK, CDR2 SYGVNS. As DNA, the CDR3 is TGTGCCAGCAGGCCGTCGGGAGACCTCTATGGCTACACCTTC. Translated: CASRPSGDLYGYTF.

J is TRBJ1-3 and V is TRBV19; no reliable D call. The CDR3 is 13 residues long. Germline V gives CDR1 LNHDA, CDR2 SQIVND (reference sequence). Trimming cost V 3 bases and J 4 bases, with 7 bases left between them. CDR3 amino acids: CASSIQVGNTIYF. CDR3 bases: TGTGCCAGTAGTATCCAGGTCGGAAACACCATATATTTT.

This chain joins TRBV5-1 and TRBJ1-1, with a weak D call TRBD1 (6 bases). The CDR3 extends over 15 amino acids. Per germline, CDR1 SGHRS and CDR2 YFSETQ. The V end was cut by 4 bases, the J end by 1 base, with 14 bases between. CDR3 bases: TGCGCCAGCAGCCCTACAGGGTGGACGAACACTGAAGCTTTCTTT. As protein: CASSPTGWTNTEAFF.

The chain uses TRBV5-4 and TRBJ2-7; TRBD2 is a possible D gene (5 bases). The V gene's germline CDR1 is SGHNT and CDR2 YYREEE (reference sequence). V was pared by 2 bases and J by 2 bases, with 8 bases between. This CDR3 region has 13 residues. CDR3 DNA: TGTGCCAGCAGCTTTGGACTCACCTACGAGCAGTACTTC. Its protein product is CASSFGLTYEQYF.

The genes are TRBV19 and TRBJ1-1, with TRBD1 identical over 8 bases. V shed 5 bases and J 6 bases; nucleotides not matched to a gene: 8. The CDR3 is made up of 14 amino acids. Germline CDR1 LNHDA, CDR2 SQIVND (reference sequence). DNA of the CDR3: TGTGCCAGTAGTGGAGGGACAGGCCGATCTGAAGCTTTCTTT. Protein: CASSGGTGRSEAFF.

The chain employs TRBV3-1 (or the pseudogene TRBV3-2) and TRBJ2-2, with 14 bases that match TRBD2. CDR1 LGHDT and CDR2 YNNKEL come from the germline V gene (reference sequence). V lost 4 bases to trimming and J lost 7 bases; unmatched junction nucleotides: 2. The CDR3 totals 15 residues. CDR3 protein: CASSPGLAGVGELFF. The CDR3 nucleotides are TGTGCCAGCAGCCCGGGACTAGCGGGAGTCGGGGAGCTGTTTTTT.

This chain joins TRBV5-1 and TRBJ1-3; a weak D match, TRBD1 (5 bases). The germline gives CDR1 SGHRS, CDR2 YFSETQ. The germline V and J ends were trimmed by 0 bases and 7 bases, with 11 bases remaining between them. This CDR3 spans 14 amino acids. CDR3 DNA: TGCGCCAGCAGCTTGGGGGGCGCGCAGAACACCATATATTTT. Its translation: CASSLGGAQNTIYF.

The chain carries TRBV19 and TRBJ2-5; D possibly corresponds to TRBD1 (6 bases). Germline V lookup: CDR1 LNHDA, CDR2 SQIVND (reference sequence). CDR3 length: 13 residues. V lost 2 bases to trimming and J lost 9 bases, with 13 bases between them. The CDR3 nucleotides read TGTGCCAGTAGTATATCCCACAGGGCGGCCCAGTACTTC. Its protein is CASSISHRAAQYF. Drawing the rest from reference TRBV19 and TRBJ2-5, the complete variable domain is DGGITQSPKYLFRKEGQNVTLSCEQNLNHDAMYWYRQDPGQGLRLIYYSQIVNDFQKGDIAEGYSVSREKKESFPLTVTSAQKNPTAFYLCASSISHRAAQYFGPGTRLLVL.

The V call is TRBV6-4, the J call TRBJ2-3, with D perhaps matching TRBD2 (6 bases). The V gene's germline CDR1 is MRHNA and CDR2 SNTAGT. Trimming took 8 bases from V and 0 from J, leaving 9 bases between them. This CDR3 comprises 13 residues. The CDR3, as DNA: TGTGCCAGCCTAGCGACTAGCACAGATACGCAGTATTTT. This sequence encodes CASLATSTDTQYF.

The chain carries TRBV9 and TRBJ1-6; 8 bases map to TRBD1. CDR3 length: 17 residues. Germline V gene sequence: CDR1 SGDLS, CDR2 YYNGEE. J lost 8 bases, V lost 3 bases, and 13 bases had no gene match. For the CDR3, the DNA is TGTGCCAGCAGCGAAACCGGGACAGGAGCAGGAGATTCACCCCTCCACTTT. Amino acid sequence: CASSETGTGAGDSPLHF.

This chain uses TRBV6-2 or TRBV6-3 with TRBJ2-2; no clear D. In germline, CDR1 is MNHEY, CDR2 SVGEGT. The CDR3 is 15 residues long. Deletions cut 4 bases from V and 4 bases from J, with 13 bases between. Here the CDR3 reads CASSSSRLGTGELFF. For the CDR3, the DNA is TGTGCCAGCAGTTCATCTAGACTCGGCACCGGGGAGCTGTTTTTT.

This chain links TRBV3-1 (or the pseudogene TRBV3-2) with TRBJ2-3; TRBD2 matches at 9 bases. V shed 2 bases, J shed 3 bases, and the junction held 3 bases outside the gene matches. Germline values: CDR1 LGHDT, CDR2 YNNKEL (reference sequence). The CDR3 runs to 15 residues. This chain's CDR3 is CASSQRAGGTDTQYF. As DNA, the CDR3 is TGTGCCAGCAGCCAAAGAGCGGGAGGAACAGATACGCAGTATTTT.

CDR3 sequence reads: CASRDSRGNEQFF. CDR3 coding DNA: TGTGCCAGCAGGGACTCCCGAGGGAATGAGCAGTTCTTC. V is TRBV27 and J is TRBJ2-1; tentatively, D is TRBD2 (5 bases). This CDR3 has 13 residues. Trimming stripped 6 bases from V and 7 bases from J, with 13 bases between. Germline V gene sequence: CDR1 MNHEY, CDR2 SMNVEV (reference sequence).

This clone was picked up a small number of times. The chain uses TRBV19 and TRBJ1-5, with a tentative D call TRBD1 (5 bases). This CDR3 comprises 14 residues. Germline CDR1 reads LNHDA; CDR2 reads SQIVND (reference sequence). The ends were cut back, 7 bases at V and 3 bases at J, with 13 bases in the middle. Here the CDR3 DNA reads TGTGCCAGTACCGACCGACAGATCAATCAGCCCCAGCATTTT. It specifies CASTDRQINQPQHF.

The chain uses TRBV2 and TRBJ1-4; 9 bases are a match to TRBD1. CDR1 and CDR2 (germline): SNHLY, FYNNEI. The CDR3 has 14 residues. The V and J ends lost 5 bases and 5 bases, in that order; junction bases with no gene match: 3. The CDR3 here is CASSTDRGNEKLFF. In nucleotides, the CDR3 is TGTGCCAGCAGTACTGACAGGGGGAATGAAAAACTGTTTTTT.

This chain connects TRBV7-2 to TRBJ2-7; a possible D gene is TRBD1 (6 bases). CDR1 is SGHTA, CDR2 FQGNSA, per germline. The V end lost 3 bases, the J end lost 0 bases, and 12 bases lay between the germline ends. The CDR3 is 15 residues long. The CDR3 DNA reads as TGTGCCAGCAGCTTGGCAGGGGTACCCTCCTACGAGCAGTACTTC. Translation: CASSLAGVPSYEQYF. Together with reference TRBV7-2 and TRBJ2-7, the CDR3 gives the full variable domain: GAGVSQSPSNKVTEKGKDVELRCDPISGHTALYWYRQSLGQGLEFLIYFQGNSAPDKSGLPSDRFSAERTGGSVSTLTIQRTQQEDSAVYLCASSLAGVPSYEQYFGPGTRLTVT.

This chain uses TRBV29-1 with TRBJ1-2, with TRBD1 matching 9 bases. Germline V gene data show CDR1 as SQVTM and CDR2 as ANQGSEA. Trimming took 6 bases from V and 7 from J; bases not matched to a gene: 9. The CDR3 is made up of 13 amino acids. CDR3 DNA sequence: TGCAGCGTGGCCGGACAGGGGTACGGTGGCTACACCTTC. Translating it yields CSVAGQGYGGYTF.

The chain uses TRBV15 and TRBJ2-1, with TRBD2 as a possible D gene (5 bases). Germline values: CDR1 LNHNV, CDR2 YYDKDF (reference sequence). Trimming shortened V by 4 bases and J by 10 bases, and 14 bases separated the two germline ends. The CDR3 extends over 13 amino acids. The CDR3 region has the DNA TGTGCCACCAGCACCCAGGACTTAACCGAGCAGTTCTTC. It yields the protein CATSTQDLTEQFF. Full variable domain (missing parts from reference TRBV15 and TRBJ2-1): DAMVIQNPRYQVTQFGKPVTLSCSQTLNHNVMYWYQQKSSQAPKLLFHYYDKDFNNEADTPDNFQSRRPNTSFCFLDIRSPGLGDTAMYLCATSTQDLTEQFFGPGTRLTVL.

V usage is TRBV14 and J usage is TRBJ2-5, with 8 bases identical to TRBD2. This CDR3 has 16 residues. CDR1 is SGHDN, CDR2 FVKESK, per germline. J was trimmed by 5 bases and V by 1 base; bases with no gene match: 9. The CDR3 nucleotides are TGTGCCAGCAGCCAAGGGAGAAGAGCGGGGGCGGAGACCCAGTACTTC. It specifies CASSQGRRAGAETQYF.

V gene TRBV11-2 combines with J gene TRBJ1-5; 9 bases are shared with TRBD1. The CDR3 length is 15 residues. The V gene's germline CDR1 is SGHAT and CDR2 FQNNGV. Trimming took 1 base from V and 2 from J; bases not matched to a gene: 0. CDR3 in amino acids: CASSLGTGGNQPQHF. CDR3 nucleotides: TGTGCCAGCAGCTTAGGGACAGGGGGCAATCAGCCCCAGCATTTT. The full variable domain, rest sourced from reference TRBV11-2 and TRBJ1-5, is EAGVAQSPRYKIIEKRQSVAFWCNPISGHATLYWYQQILGQGPKLLIQFQNNGVVDDSQLPKDRFSAERLKGVDSTLKIQPAKLEDSAVYLCASSLGTGGNQPQHFGDGTRLSIL.